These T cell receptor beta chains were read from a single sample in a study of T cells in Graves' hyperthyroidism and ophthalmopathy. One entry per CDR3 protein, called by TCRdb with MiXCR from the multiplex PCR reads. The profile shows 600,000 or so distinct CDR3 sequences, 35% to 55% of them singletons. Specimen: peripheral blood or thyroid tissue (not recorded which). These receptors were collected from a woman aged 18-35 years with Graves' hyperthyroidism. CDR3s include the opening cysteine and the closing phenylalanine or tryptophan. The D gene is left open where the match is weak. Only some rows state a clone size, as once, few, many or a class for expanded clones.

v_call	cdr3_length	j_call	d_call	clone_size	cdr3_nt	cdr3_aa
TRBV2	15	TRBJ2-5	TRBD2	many	TGTGCTAGCAGCTTAGGGACTAGCGGACAAGAGACCCAGTACTTC	CASSLGTSGQETQYF
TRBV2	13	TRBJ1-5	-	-	TGTGCCAGCGGAAGAGGGTTGAATCAGCCCCAGCATTTT	CASGRGLNQPQHF
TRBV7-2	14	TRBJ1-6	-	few	TGTGCCAGCAGCCACTATCTCCAGAATTCACCCCTCCACTTT	CASSHYLQNSPLHF
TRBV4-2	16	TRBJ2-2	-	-	TGTGCCAGCAGCCAAGACTTACGGGCGAACACCGGGGAGCTGTTTTTT	CASSQDLRANTGELFF
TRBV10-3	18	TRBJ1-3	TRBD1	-	TGTGCCAGCAGTGAGTCCGGGACAGGGCCACTCTCTGGAAACACCATATATTTT	CASSESGTGPLSGNTIYF
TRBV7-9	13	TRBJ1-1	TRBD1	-	TGTGCCAGCAGCCCGGGACAGAACACTGAAGCTCTCTTT	CASSPGQNTEALF
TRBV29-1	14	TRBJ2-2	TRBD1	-	TGCAGCGCATGGACAGGCGAAAACACCGGGGAGCTGTTTTTT	CSAWTGENTGELFF
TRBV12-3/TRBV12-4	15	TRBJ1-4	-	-	TGTGCCAGCAGTTACTCGGCAGAGACTAATGAAAAACTGTTTTTT	CASSYSAETNEKLFF
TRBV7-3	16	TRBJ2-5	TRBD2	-	TGTGCCAGCAGCTTCAGCCAGTATTCTAGCGGCCGGACCCAGTACTTC	CASSFSQYSSGRTQYF
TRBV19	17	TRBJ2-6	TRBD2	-	TGTGCCAGTAGATACGTGGGAGGGCCTGGTGGGGCCAACGTCCTGACTTTC	CASRYVGGPGGANVLTF
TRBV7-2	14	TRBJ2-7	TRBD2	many	TGTGCCAGCAGCTTAACTAGCGGGCCCTACGAGCAGTACTTC	CASSLTSGPYEQYF
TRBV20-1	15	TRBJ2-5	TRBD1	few	TGCAGTGCTAGAGAACGACAGGGGAGAGCGGAGACCCAGTACTTC	CSARERQGRAETQYF
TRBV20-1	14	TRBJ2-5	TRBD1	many	TGCAGTGCTAGCGTCGGGACAGTCCAAGAGACCCAGTACTTC	CSASVGTVQETQYF
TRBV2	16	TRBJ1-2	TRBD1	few	TGTGCCAGCAGCTCAACCGGGACAGGGTTTAACTATGGCTACACCTTC	CASSSTGTGFNYGYTF
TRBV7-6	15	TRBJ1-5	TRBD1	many	TGTGCCAGCAGCTGGGACAGGGGGCCTAATCAGCCCCAGCATTTT	CASSWDRGPNQPQHF
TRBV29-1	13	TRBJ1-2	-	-	TGCAGCCCAGGAGGGAATTGGAACTATGGCTACACCTTC	CSPGGNWNYGYTF
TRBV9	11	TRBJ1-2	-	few	TGTGCCAGCAGCGCCCTAAGGGGCTACACCTTC	CASSALRGYTF
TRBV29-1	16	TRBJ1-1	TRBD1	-	TGCAGCGTTGAAGATCCTAGACAGGGGCCGAACACTGAAGCTTTCTTT	CSVEDPRQGPNTEAFF
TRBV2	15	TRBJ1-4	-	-	TGTGCCAGCAGCCGCCTAGGGGCTACTAATGAAAAACTGTTTTTT	CASSRLGATNEKLFF
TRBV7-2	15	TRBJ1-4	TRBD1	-	TGTGCCAGCAGCGAAGGGACAGGGAAGAATGAAAAACTGTTTTTT	CASSEGTGKNEKLFF
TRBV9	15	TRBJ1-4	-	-	TGTGCCAGCAGCGTAGGAGCTTTAACTAATGAAAAACTGTTTTTT	CASSVGALTNEKLFF
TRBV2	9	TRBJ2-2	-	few	TGTGCCAGGGCCGGGGAGCTGTTTTTT	CARAGELFF
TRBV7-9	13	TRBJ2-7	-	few	TGTGCCAGCAGTCAATATGGACCCTACGAGCAGTACTTC	CASSQYGPYEQYF
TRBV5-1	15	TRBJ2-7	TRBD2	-	TGTGCCAGCAGCTCTATAGCGGGGGAGTCCTACGAGCAGTACTTC	CASSSIAGESYEQYF
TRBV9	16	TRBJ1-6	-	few	TGTGCCAGCAGCGTAGAGGAGAGCTCCTATAATTCACCCCTCCACTTT	CASSVEESSYNSPLHF
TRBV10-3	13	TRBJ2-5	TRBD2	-	TGTGCCATCAGTGGCGGGAGTGGAGAGACCCAGTACTTC	CAISGGSGETQYF
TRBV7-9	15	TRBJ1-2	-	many	TGTGCCAGCAGCTTAGGACCGGGGGCGAAATATGGCTACACCTTC	CASSLGPGAKYGYTF
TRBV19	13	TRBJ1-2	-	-	TGTGCCGGTGGGGACCGAATTAACTATGGCTACACCTTC	CAGGDRINYGYTF
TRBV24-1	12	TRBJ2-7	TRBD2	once	TGTGCCACCGGCGGGGGTTCCTACGAGCAGTACTTC	CATGGGSYEQYF
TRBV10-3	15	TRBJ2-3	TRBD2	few	TGTGCCATCACCGGGACTAGCGAAAGCACAGATACGCAGTATTTT	CAITGTSESTDTQYF
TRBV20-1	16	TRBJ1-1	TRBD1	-	TGCAGTGCTAGAGGTTCCGGGACAGGTGTTATCACTGAAGCTTTCTTT	CSARGSGTGVITEAFF
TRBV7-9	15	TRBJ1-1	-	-	TGTGCCAGCAGCTTAGCGCAGCAGGGGAGCACTGAAGCTTTCTTT	CASSLAQQGSTEAFF